What follows are 6 T cell receptor beta chains derived from one specimen sequenced in a study of blood T cell repertoires in COVID-19. The data were produced by immunoSEQ multiplex PCR, yet TCRdb's version contains in-frame clones alone and is incomplete. The sample includes about 81,000 clones, 89% of them seen just once. Material for sequencing was peripheral blood. The receptors were sampled from a man in his 70s with active or convalescent COVID-19.

The chain recombines TRBV7-8 with TRBJ1-4; 7 nucleotides line up with TRBD1. The CDR3 is made up of 14 amino acids. In germline, CDR1 is SGHVS, CDR2 FQNEAQ. J was trimmed by 5 bases and V by 5 bases; bases with no gene match: 5. The CDR3 loop is CASSPLTGNEKLFF. The CDR3, as DNA: TGTGCCAGCAGCCCTCTGACAGGGAATGAAAAACTGTTTTTT.

This clone was seen once. The rearrangement joins TRBV11-1 to TRBJ2-7; possible D gene TRBD2, 5 bases. CDR1 SGHAT and CDR2 FQDESV come from the germline V gene (reference sequence). Trimming pared 5 bases from V and 1 base from J, leaving 12 bases between. This CDR3 spans 14 amino acids. The CDR3 nucleotides are TGTGCCAGCAGCCCTCCGAGGAGGTCCTACGAGCAGTACTTC. It specifies CASSPPRRSYEQYF.

The genes are TRBV25-1 and TRBJ1-5; TRBD1 is a possible D gene (6 bases). Germline V gives CDR1 MGHDK, CDR2 SYGVNS. This CDR3 has 15 residues. V was pared by 5 bases and J by 5 bases, with 16 bases between. The CDR3 here is CASSQRDTCDQPQHF. CDR3 coding DNA: TGTGCCAGCAGTCAACGGGACACGTGCGATCAGCCCCAGCATTTT.

CDR3 DNA: TGCGCCAGCACTCCCTATCCCGGGAGAGACAGCTCCCTATCCCTAACCTACGAGCAGTACTTC. Its translation is CASTPYPGRDSSLSLTYEQYF. J is TRBJ2-7 and V is TRBV10-1, with D possibly matching TRBD2 (6 bases). The germline gives CDR1 WNHNN, CDR2 SYGVQD (reference sequence). The ends were cut back, 7 bases at V and 2 bases at J, with 36 bases in the middle. The CDR3 is 21 amino acids.

This chain joins TRBV19 and TRBJ1-2, with D perhaps matching TRBD1 (5 bases). This CDR3 spans 14 amino acids. Trimming shortened V by 5 bases and J by 8 bases, and 18 bases separated the two germline ends. Germline V lookup: CDR1 LNHDA, CDR2 SQIVND (reference sequence). The CDR3 spells CASSLQGGFYGYTF. The CDR3 region has the DNA TGTGCCAGTAGTCTTCAGGGTGGGTTTTACGGCTACACCTTC.

This rearrangement joins TRBV27 to TRBJ2-1, with TRBD2 identical over 12 bases. The germline CDR1 and CDR2 sequences are MNHEY and SMNVEV (reference sequence). Germline trimming cut 6 bases from V and 5 bases from J; bases unmatched to any gene: 2. The CDR3 runs to 14 residues. The CDR3 bases are TGTGCCAGCAGACTAGCGGGGGGTAACAATGAGCAGTTCTTC. Protein: CASRLAGGNNEQFF.